The T cell receptor (delta chain) described here comes from a study of γδ T cells in repeated Plasmodium falciparum infection. This clone came up many times. CDR1 GEAIGNYY and CDR2 EKD come from the germline V gene. V dropped 3 bases and J dropped 0 bases, with 16 bases sitting between them. This CDR3 has 16 residues. TCRdb re-called the multiplex PCR reads via CATT. The sample includes about 93,000 delta-chain clones, 0.8% to 1% of them seen just once. Flow sorting of PBMC yielded separate Vgamma9/Vdelta2+ and Vdelta2-negative gammadelta T cell populations for bulk repertoire analysis. Sequencing was done on a sample of gamma-delta T cells from blood. The chain is built from TRDV2 and TRDJ1; D not certain. The receptor's source is a pool of human donors (malaria-infected and uninfected, not separated). The CDR3 reads CACDHLFPPYTDKLIF. The CDR3, as DNA: TGTGCCTGTGACCATCTTTTCCCACCGTACACCGATAAACTCATCTTT.